This paragraph covers one TCR beta chain sequence. Its antigen is still unknown. A much bigger clone sits one base away, suggesting this may be a read error. TCR alpha and beta CDR3 regions were amplified from RNA using iRepertoire nested multiplex PCR. TCRdb reprocessed the multiplex PCR reads via MiXCR and lists one record per CDR3 protein. The table lists about 93,000 distinct CDR3 sequences, around 42% of them singletons. The record originates from a study of glioma-infiltrating T cells. Study-level findings and limits: Tissue and blood shared very few CDR3 sequences.

The CDR3 length is 13 residues. Trimming took 8 bases from V and 10 from J, leaving 18 bases between them. Germline values: CDR1 MNHEY, CDR2 SMNVEV (reference sequence). The rearrangement links TRBV27 to TRBJ2-1; D possibly corresponds to TRBD2 (7 bases). The receptor comes from a human donor with low-grade glioma or glioblastoma, undergoing nonglioma brain surgery, or in good health (not recorded which). The sequenced sample was glioma tissue, nonneoplastic brain tissue, or PBMCs (not recorded which). CDR3 amino acids: CASGRGGVDEQFF. The CDR3 nucleotides read TGTGCCAGCGGCAGAGGGGGGGTCGACGAGCAGTTCTTC.